Following are 2 T cell receptor beta chains from one sample sequenced in a study of T cells in women clearing cervical HPV infection. Here immunoSEQ multiplex PCR was the method, and the copy in TCRdb shows in-frame clones only, minus some. The table lists about 26,000 clones. Material for sequencing was blood buffy coat. The receptor set was obtained from a woman between 18 and 75 years old with a cervical HPV16 infection that either progressed to CIN3+ or cleared (not recorded which).

The DNA read from the CDR3 is TGTGCCAGCAGCCAAGACAGCTACGAG. Protein sequence: CASSQDSYE. The CDR3 in full is CASSQDSYEQYF. This chain links TRBV4-2 with TRBJ2-7, with D unclear. The CDR3 is cut off 3 residues early in the read; its end comes from the germline J gene. The germline CDR1 and CDR2 sequences are LGHNA and YNFKEQ. The CDR3 sequence is 12 residues long. Trimming removed 0 bases at V and 3 bases at J, with 3 bases between.

As for this clone: The read ends 3 residues shy of where the CDR3 ends; the end is completed using the germline J gene. The chain employs TRBV20-1 and TRBJ2-2, with 10 bases matching TRBD1. CDR3 length equals 15 residues. From germline, CDR1 is DFQATT and CDR2 SNEGSKA (reference sequence). The CDR3 DNA, read in part, is TGCAGTGCTAGGGCCGACAGGGGGCAAAAGGAAAAG. Protein sequence: CSARADRGQKEK. The full CDR3 is CSARADRGQKEKLFF.